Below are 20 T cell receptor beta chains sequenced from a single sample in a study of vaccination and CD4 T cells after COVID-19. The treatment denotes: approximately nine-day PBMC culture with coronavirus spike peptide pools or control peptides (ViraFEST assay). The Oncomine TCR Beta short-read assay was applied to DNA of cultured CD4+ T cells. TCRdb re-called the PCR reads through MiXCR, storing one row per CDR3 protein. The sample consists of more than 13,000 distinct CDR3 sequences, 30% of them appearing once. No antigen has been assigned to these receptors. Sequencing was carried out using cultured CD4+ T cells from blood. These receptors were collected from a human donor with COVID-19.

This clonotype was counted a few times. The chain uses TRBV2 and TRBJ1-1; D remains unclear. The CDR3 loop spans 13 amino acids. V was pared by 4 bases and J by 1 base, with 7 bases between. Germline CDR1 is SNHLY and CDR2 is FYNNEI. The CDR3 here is CASSVLENTEAFF. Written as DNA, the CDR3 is TGTGCCAGCAGTGTGTTAGAGAACACTGAAGCTTTCTTT.

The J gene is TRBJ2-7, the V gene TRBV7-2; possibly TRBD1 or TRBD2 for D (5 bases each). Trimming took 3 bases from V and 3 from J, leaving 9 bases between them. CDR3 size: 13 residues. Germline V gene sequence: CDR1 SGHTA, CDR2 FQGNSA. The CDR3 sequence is CASSFRGFYEQYF. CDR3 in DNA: TGTGCCAGCAGCTTTCGGGGCTTCTACGAGCAGTACTTC.

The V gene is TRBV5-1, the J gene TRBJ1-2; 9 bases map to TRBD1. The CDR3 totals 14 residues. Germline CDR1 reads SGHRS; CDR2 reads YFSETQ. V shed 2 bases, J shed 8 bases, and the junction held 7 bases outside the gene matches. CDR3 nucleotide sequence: TGCGCCAGCAGCTTAGCACAGGGGGCTGACGGCTACACCTTC. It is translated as CASSLAQGADGYTF.

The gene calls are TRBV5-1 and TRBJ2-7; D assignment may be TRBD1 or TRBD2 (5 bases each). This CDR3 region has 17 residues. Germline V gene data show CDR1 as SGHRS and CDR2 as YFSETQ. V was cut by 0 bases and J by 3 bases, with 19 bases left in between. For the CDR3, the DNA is TGCGCCAGCAGCTTGGGAGGGGCCAGGGCTCTCCTCTACGAGCAGTACTTC. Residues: CASSLGGARALLYEQYF.

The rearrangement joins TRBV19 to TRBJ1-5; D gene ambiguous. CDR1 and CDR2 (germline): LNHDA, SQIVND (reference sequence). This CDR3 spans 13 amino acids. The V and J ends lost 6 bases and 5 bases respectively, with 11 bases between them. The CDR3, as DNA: TGTGCCAGTAGGGACCATCCTTATCAGCCCCAGCATTTT. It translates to CASRDHPYQPQHF. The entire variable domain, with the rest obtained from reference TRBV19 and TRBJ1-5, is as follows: DGGITQSPKYLFRKEGQNVTLSCEQNLNHDAMYWYRQDPGQGLRLIYYSQIVNDFQKGDIAEGYSVSREKKESFPLTVTSAQKNPTAFYLCASRDHPYQPQHFGDGTRLSIL.

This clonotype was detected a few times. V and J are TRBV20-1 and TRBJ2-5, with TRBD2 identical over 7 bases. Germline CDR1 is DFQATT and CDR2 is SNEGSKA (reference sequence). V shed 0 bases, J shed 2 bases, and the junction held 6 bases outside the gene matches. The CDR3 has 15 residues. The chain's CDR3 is CSARDWGGTQETQYF. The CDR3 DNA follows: TGCAGTGCTAGAGATTGGGGGGGGACTCAAGAGACCCAGTACTTC.

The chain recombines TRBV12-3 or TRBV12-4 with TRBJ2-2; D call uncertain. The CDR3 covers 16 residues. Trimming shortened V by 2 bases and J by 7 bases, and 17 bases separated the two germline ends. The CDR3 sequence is CASSLFRGGVGGELFF. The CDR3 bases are TGTGCCAGCAGTTTATTTCGTGGCGGAGTCGGCGGGGAGCTGTTTTTT.

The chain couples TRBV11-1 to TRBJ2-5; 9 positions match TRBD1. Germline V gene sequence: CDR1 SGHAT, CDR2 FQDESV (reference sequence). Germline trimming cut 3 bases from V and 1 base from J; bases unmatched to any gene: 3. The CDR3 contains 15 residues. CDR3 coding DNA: TGTGCCAGCAGCTTCGTGACAGGGGGCCAAGAGACCCAGTACTTC. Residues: CASSFVTGGQETQYF.

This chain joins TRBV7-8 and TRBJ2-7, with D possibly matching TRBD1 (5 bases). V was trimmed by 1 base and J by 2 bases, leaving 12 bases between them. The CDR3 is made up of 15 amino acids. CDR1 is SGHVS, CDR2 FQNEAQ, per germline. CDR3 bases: TGTGCCAGCAGCTTAGATAGGGGTTTGGCCTACGAGCAGTACTTC. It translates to CASSLDRGLAYEQYF.

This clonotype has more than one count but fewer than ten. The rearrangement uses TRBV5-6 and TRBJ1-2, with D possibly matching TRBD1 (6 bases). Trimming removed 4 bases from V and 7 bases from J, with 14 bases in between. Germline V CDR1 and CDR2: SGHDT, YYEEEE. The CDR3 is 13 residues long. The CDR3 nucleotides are TGTGCCAGCAGCCGGGACAAGAATCTTGGCTACACCTTC. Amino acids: CASSRDKNLGYTF.

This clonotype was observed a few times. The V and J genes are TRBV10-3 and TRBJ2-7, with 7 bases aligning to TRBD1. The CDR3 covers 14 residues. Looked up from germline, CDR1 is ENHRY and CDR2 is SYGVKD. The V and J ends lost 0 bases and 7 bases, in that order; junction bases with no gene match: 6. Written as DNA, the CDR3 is TGTGCCATCAGTGAGTCGAGAGGGGGCGGGGAGCAGTACTTC. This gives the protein CAISESRGGGEQYF.

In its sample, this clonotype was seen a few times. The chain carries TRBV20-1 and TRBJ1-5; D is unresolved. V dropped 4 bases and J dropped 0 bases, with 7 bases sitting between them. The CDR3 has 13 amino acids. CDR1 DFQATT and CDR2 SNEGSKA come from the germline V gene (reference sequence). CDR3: CSATPGSNQPQHF. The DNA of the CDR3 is TGCAGTGCTACCCCGGGTAGCAATCAGCCCCAGCATTTT.

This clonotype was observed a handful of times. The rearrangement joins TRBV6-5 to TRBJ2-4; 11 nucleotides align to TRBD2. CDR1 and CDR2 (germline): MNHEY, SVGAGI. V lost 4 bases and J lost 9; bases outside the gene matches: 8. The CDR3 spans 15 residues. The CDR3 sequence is CASSLLAGEGSIQYF. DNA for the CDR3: TGTGCCAGCAGTTTACTAGCGGGGGAAGGATCCATTCAGTACTTC.

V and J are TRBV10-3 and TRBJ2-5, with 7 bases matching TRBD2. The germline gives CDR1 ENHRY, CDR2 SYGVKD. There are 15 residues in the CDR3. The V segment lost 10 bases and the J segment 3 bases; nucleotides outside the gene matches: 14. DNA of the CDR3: TGTGCCACCCTGAGTCCGACGGGGGGTAAAGAGACCCAGTACTTC. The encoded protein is CATLSPTGGKETQYF.

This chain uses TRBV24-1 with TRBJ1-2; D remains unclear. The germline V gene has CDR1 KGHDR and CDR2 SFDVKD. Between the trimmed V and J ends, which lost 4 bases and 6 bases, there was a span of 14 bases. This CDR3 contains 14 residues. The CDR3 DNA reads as TGTGCCACCAGTGACTTGGGCGGGGTGCATGGCTACACCTTC. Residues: CATSDLGGVHGYTF.

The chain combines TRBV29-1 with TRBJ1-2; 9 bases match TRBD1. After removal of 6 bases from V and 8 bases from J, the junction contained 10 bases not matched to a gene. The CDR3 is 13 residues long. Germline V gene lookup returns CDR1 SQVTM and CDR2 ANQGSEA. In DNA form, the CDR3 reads TGCAGCGTCCGCTCCGGGACAGGGACCGGCTACACCTTC. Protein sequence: CSVRSGTGTGYTF.

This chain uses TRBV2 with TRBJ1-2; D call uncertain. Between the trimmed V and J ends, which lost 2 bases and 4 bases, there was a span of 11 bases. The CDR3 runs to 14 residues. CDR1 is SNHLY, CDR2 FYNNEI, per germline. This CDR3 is CASSEHPGIYGYTF. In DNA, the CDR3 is TGTGCCAGCAGTGAACACCCAGGTATCTATGGCTACACCTTC. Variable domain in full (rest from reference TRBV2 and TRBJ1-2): EPEVTQTPSHQVTQMGQEVILRCVPISNHLYFYWYRQILGQKVEFLVSFYNNEISEKSEIFDDQFSVERPDGSNFTLKIRSTKLEDSAMYFCASSEHPGIYGYTFGSGTRLTVV.

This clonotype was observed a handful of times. The CDR3 DNA sequence: TGTGCCAGCTGCCTAAGTGGCTCCCAAAATTCACCCCTCCACTTT. Protein product: CASCLSGSQNSPLHF. The chain links TRBV7-9 to TRBJ1-6; no definite D call. The CDR3 extends over 15 amino acids. Germline V gene lookup returns CDR1 SEHNR and CDR2 FQNEAQ (reference sequence). V dropped 8 bases and J dropped 7 bases, with 18 bases sitting between them. The full variable domain, its missing parts supplied by reference TRBV7-9 and TRBJ1-6, is DTGVSQNPRHKITKRGQNVTFRCDPISEHNRLYWYRQTLGQGPEFLTYFQNEAQLEKSRLLSDRFSAERPKGSFSTLEIQRTEQGDSAMYLCASCLSGSQNSPLHFGNGTRLTVT.

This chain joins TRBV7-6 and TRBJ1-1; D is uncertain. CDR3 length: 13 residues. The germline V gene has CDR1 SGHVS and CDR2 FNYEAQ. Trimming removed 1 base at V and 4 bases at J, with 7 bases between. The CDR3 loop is CASSLDASTEAFF. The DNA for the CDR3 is TGTGCCAGCAGCTTAGATGCGTCCACTGAAGCTTTCTTT.

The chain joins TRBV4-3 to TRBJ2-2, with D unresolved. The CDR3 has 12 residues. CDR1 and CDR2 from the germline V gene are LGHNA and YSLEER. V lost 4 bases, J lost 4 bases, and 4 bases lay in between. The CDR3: CASSLGTGELFF. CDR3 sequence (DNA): TGCGCCAGCAGCCTGGGCACCGGGGAGCTGTTTTTT.